The entry below gives a single T cell receptor (beta chain) sequence along with its context. Participants spanned ages about 18 to 100 years and resided in about 25 US areas. Among Cohort 3 donors, those recovered had two negative PCRs, clearance, or symptom resolution. TCRdb's copy holds only in-frame clones and misses some; the assay was immunoSEQ multiplex PCR. The top ten hold approximately 11% of the sample, which has 200,000 or so clones, roughly 87% seen once. This entry belongs to a study of blood T cell repertoires in COVID-19. Study-wide context: The analysed material was cDNA or gDNA that came from T cells, B-cell-depleted T cells, or PBMCs.

The source is a man aged 25 to 40 who had recovered from COVID-19. The sample consisted of PBMCs or T cells enriched from blood (not recorded which).

The DNA of the CDR3 is TGTGCCAGCTCACTCCAGGAAAACATCTCTGGAAACACCATATATTTT. As protein: CASSLQENISGNTIYF. The rearrangement links TRBV18 to TRBJ1-3; D ambiguous. Trimming left V 4 bases short and J 0 bases short, with 13 bases between. Germline V lookup: CDR1 KGHSH, CDR2 LQKENI. The CDR3 runs 16 residues.